This T cell receptor beta chain emerged from a study of shared clonotypes between healthy human individuals. The CDR3 runs to 11 residues. The germline V gene encodes CDR1 LNHDA and CDR2 SQIVND (reference sequence). Trimming left V 11 bases short and J 4 bases short, with 11 bases between. This clone appeared once. Terminally differentiated effector memory CD45RA+ cells were excluded from the naive CD8 cells, which were CD45RO-negative and positively selected for CCR7. The method was immunoSEQ multiplex PCR; TCRdb's version includes in-frame clones alone and lacks a portion of them. The sample shows around 2,000,000 clones, 85% to 95% of them seen only once.

Sequencing was performed on naive CD8+ T cells sorted from blood. The gene calls are TRBV19 and TRBJ1-2; D unclear. This sequence originates from a man in his late teens or twenties in good health. The CDR3 here is CAGSEVYGYTF. The CDR3, as DNA: TGTGCCGGATCTGAGGTCTATGGCTACACCTTC.